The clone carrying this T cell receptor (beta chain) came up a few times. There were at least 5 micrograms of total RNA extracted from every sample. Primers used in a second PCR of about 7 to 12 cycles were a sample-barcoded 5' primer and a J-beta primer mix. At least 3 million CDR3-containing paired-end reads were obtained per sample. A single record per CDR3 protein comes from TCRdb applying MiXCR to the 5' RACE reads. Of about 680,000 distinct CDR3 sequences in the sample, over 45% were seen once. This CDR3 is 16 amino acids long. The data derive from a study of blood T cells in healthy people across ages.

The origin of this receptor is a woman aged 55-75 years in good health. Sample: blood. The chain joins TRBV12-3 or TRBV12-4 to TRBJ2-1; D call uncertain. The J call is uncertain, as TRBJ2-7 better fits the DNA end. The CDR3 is CASSPYYWSSYNEQYF. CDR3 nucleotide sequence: TGTGCCAGCAGTCCCTATTACTGGAGCTCCTACAATGAGCAGTACTTC.